The rows below give T cell receptor beta chains drawn from one sample of a study of persistence of HIV-infected CD4 T cells. Profiled with immunoSEQ multiplex PCR; TCRdb holds only in-frame clones, not every one. The data contain roughly 45,000 clones, around 92% of them singletons. No antigen has been assigned to these receptors. The sequencing here drew on CD4+ T cells sorted from PBMCs after approximately 19-hour stimulation, taken from a patient who received antiretroviral therapy. Every receptor here comes from an adult man with HIV who was CMV-seropositive. Each CDR3 is given with its conserved first and last residue. The D gene is left open where the match is weak. The size field is filled for only some rows; it gives once, few, many or a size class.

clone_size	j_call	v_call	d_call	cdr3_nt	cdr3_aa
once	TRBJ2-1	TRBV6-6	NA	TGTGCCAGCAGTTACTCCGGGGGCTCAAACAATGAGCAGTTCTTC	CASSYSGGSNNEQFF
NA	TRBJ2-7	TRBV28	NA	TGTGCCAGCAGTTCGACAGCGTCCTACGAGCAGTACTTC	CASSSTASYEQYF
NA	TRBJ2-7	TRBV6-5	TRBD2	TGTGCCAGCAGTTACTCGGGGCGGGGGGCATCCTACGAGCAGTACTTC	CASSYSGRGASYEQYF
NA	TRBJ1-1	TRBV14	NA	TGTGCCAGCAGCCAAGGAAGAGTTGGGTGGGTAGAAGCTTTCTTT	CASSQGRVGWVEAFF
NA	TRBJ2-3	TRBV28	NA	TGTGCCAGCAGCTCTAGGGTCGGGGGCACAGATACGCAGTATTTT	CASSSRVGGTDTQYF
few	TRBJ2-1	TRBV10-1	NA	TGCGCCAGCAGTGCGATGCAGGGGAATATGCCGCAGTTCTTC	CASSAMQGNMPQFF
few	TRBJ1-4	TRBV24-1	NA	TGTGCCACCAGTGATGAGGGAGAAAAACTGTTTTTT	CATSDEGEKLFF
NA	TRBJ1-1	TRBV24-1	TRBD1	TGTGCCACCAGTGCCTCGGGGACAGGGCAAACTGAAGCTTTCTTT	CATSASGTGQTEAFF
few	TRBJ2-2	TRBV19	TRBD1	TGTGCCAGTAGTGCCCCCTTGGGACAGGGCAACACCGGGGAGCTGTTTTTT	CASSAPLGQGNTGELFF
NA	TRBJ2-3	TRBV6-5	NA	TGTGCCAGCAGTTTCCCTAGAAAAGATACGCAGTATTTT	CASSFPRKDTQYF
NA	TRBJ2-7	TRBV7-8	TRBD1	TGTGCCAGCAGCTGGGACAGGGGCTACGAGCAGTACTTC	CASSWDRGYEQYF
NA	TRBJ1-6	TRBV5-6	NA	TGTGCCAGCACCTGGGGGGGAGTCTATAATTCACCCCTCCACTTT	CASTWGGVYNSPLHF
NA	TRBJ2-2	TRBV10-1	NA	TGCGCCAGCAGTGATTACGGCCACGGGCAAAACACCGGGGAGCTGTTTTTT	CASSDYGHGQNTGELFF
NA	TRBJ1-1	TRBV13	NA	TGTGCCAGCAGCTTCAGGGGTTCGGCTGAAGCTTTCTTT	CASSFRGSAEAFF
NA	TRBJ1-2	TRBV7-9	TRBD1	TGTGCCAGCAGCCCGGGACAGGGGGCCGGCTACACCTTC	CASSPGQGAGYTF
NA	TRBJ2-2	TRBV6-5	NA	TGTGCCAGCAGTCGGACGGATTCGAACACCGGGGAGCTGTTTTTT	CASSRTDSNTGELFF
NA	TRBJ1-2	TRBV14	TRBD1	TGTGCCAGCAGCCGCATGGGACAGGAACACTACACCTTC	CASSRMGQEHYTF
NA	TRBJ2-2	TRBV19	NA	TGTGCCAGTGCCCGAGGAGTTACGAACACCGGGGAGCTGTTTTTT	CASARGVTNTGELFF
NA	TRBJ2-6	TRBV19	TRBD1	TGTGCCAGTAGTATAGTAGAGGGGGCGCGGGCCAACGTCCTGACTTTC	CASSIVEGARANVLTF
NA	TRBJ1-5	TRBV15	NA	TGTGCCACCAGCAGAGGTACGGAAAGTCAGCCCCAGCATTTT	CATSRGTESQPQHF
once	TRBJ1-2	TRBV6-5	TRBD1	TGTGCCAGCGCCACGACAGGGGGCGATGGCTACACCTTC	CASATTGGDGYTF
NA	TRBJ2-7	TRBV29-1	TRBD1	TGCAGCGTTTCCGGGACAGGGTCCTACGAGCAGTACTTC	CSVSGTGSYEQYF
NA	TRBJ2-5	TRBV12-5	NA	TGTGCTAGTGGTCCTCATGGGGCCCCGAAGGAGACCCAGTACTTC	CASGPHGAPKETQYF
NA	TRBJ2-1	TRBV7-8	NA	TGTGCCAGCAGATCGGACAGTCATGAGCAGTTCTTC	CASRSDSHEQFF
NA	TRBJ1-6	TRBV3-1/TRBV3-2	NA	TGTGCCAGCAGCCGTACGGGGGGGAGCTCCTATAATTCACCCCTCCACTTT	CASSRTGGSSYNSPLHF
NA	TRBJ2-3	TRBV28	NA	TGTGCCAGCAGTTTAGCGGTGCAGGGACGCGCCACGCAGTATTTT	CASSLAVQGRATQYF
NA	TRBJ1-5	TRBV2	NA	TGTGCCAGCAGTCCTACTGGTCTTAGCAATCAGCCCCAGCATTTT	CASSPTGLSNQPQHF
NA	TRBJ2-6	TRBV2	NA	TGTGCCAGCAGTGTATCCGGGAATCTCGGGGCCAACGTCCTGACTTTC	CASSVSGNLGANVLTF
NA	TRBJ1-3	TRBV3-1/TRBV3-2	TRBD1	TGTGCCAGCACAAAGGGACAGGGAAACACCATATATTTT	CASTKGQGNTIYF
NA	TRBJ1-1	TRBV5-1	NA	TGCGCCAGCGGGGACGGGGGGACGAACACTGAAGCTTTCTTT	CASGDGGTNTEAFF
NA	TRBJ1-5	TRBV5-1	NA	TGCGCCAGCAGCTTTGACAGCAATCAGCCCCAGCATTTT	CASSFDSNQPQHF
NA	TRBJ2-1	TRBV14	NA	TGTGCCAGCAGCGCACCGGGTCCCAGGCACGAGCAGTTCTTC	CASSAPGPRHEQFF
NA	TRBJ2-3	TRBV28	TRBD1	TGTGCCAGCAGTTCAGGGGACAGGGTCTATGATACGCAGTATTTT	CASSSGDRVYDTQYF
few	TRBJ1-6	TRBV6-5	NA	TGTGCCAGCAGGGGGACGCGGAGCTATAATTCACCCCTCCACTTT	CASRGTRSYNSPLHF
NA	TRBJ2-2	TRBV19	NA	TGTGCCAGTAGTATAAAGTGGGGGTCCCTTGTTGAGCTGTTTTTT	CASSIKWGSLVELFF
NA	TRBJ2-6	TRBV4-2	NA	TGTGCCAGCAGCCAAGGAGCGATTACCGCTGGGGCCAACGTCCTGACTTTC	CASSQGAITAGANVLTF
NA	TRBJ1-4	TRBV28	NA	TGTGCCAGCAGTTTGAGGGGGGAAAAACTGTTTTTT	CASSLRGEKLFF
NA	TRBJ1-6	TRBV6-1	TRBD1	TGTGCCAGCAGTACGACAGGGGAAAATTCACCCCTCCACTTT	CASSTTGENSPLHF
NA	TRBJ1-1	TRBV6-1	NA	TGTGCCAGCAGAATAATGAACACTGAAGCTTTCTTT	CASRIMNTEAFF
NA	TRBJ2-7	TRBV18	NA	TGTGCCAGCTCACTCGAGGGGGGATCCTACGAGCAGTACTTC	CASSLEGGSYEQYF
NA	TRBJ1-1	TRBV5-1	NA	TGCGCCAGCAGCTTGGAGGCCCTACAGTGGACTGAAGCTTTCTTT	CASSLEALQWTEAFF
NA	TRBJ2-7	TRBV18	NA	TGTGCCAGCTCACCGACTCGCCAGGGGCTTTCCTACGAGCAGTACTTC	CASSPTRQGLSYEQYF
NA	TRBJ1-3	TRBV27	TRBD1	TGTGCCAGCAGTTCGCTCCGGGACAGGGCATCTGGAAACACCATATATTTT	CASSSLRDRASGNTIYF
NA	TRBJ1-4	TRBV7-9	TRBD1	TGTGCCAGCAGCTTAGTAGGACAGGCTAATGAAAAACTGTTTTTT	CASSLVGQANEKLFF
NA	TRBJ2-1	TRBV15	TRBD1	TGTGCCACCAGCATCCGGACAGGGGTAAATGAGCAGTTCTTC	CATSIRTGVNEQFF